These 17 T cell receptor beta chains were all obtained from the same sample, sequenced in a study of human T cells and chemical hapten exposure (dated by TCRdb to 2020 to 2023). Interpreted using the paper, the time point label stands for: patch test 3, about 24 weeks after DPC sensitization. What this sample's treatment or condition label stands for: therapeutic diphenylcyclopropenone sensitization with weekly scalp DPC. Library generation was performed with RACE. The instrument given in TCRdb is NextSeq 500. TCRdb applied fastp at Q25 and MiXCR to the public reads, then kept only in-frame beta chains. When rows share a CDR3 protein, they turn into one entry using the most common DNA and genes. Counted in this sample were over 70,000 distinct CDR3 sequences; about 11% of them appeared once. The ten largest clones represent about 0.95% of the sample. The input for sequencing was whole blood, taken in connection with sensitization to the hapten diphenylcyclopropenone (DPC). Every receptor here comes from a woman aged 25-40 years with alopecia areata. Some clones in this sample may be carry-over from other donors' samples.

This clonotype was recorded many times. This chain joins TRBV6-5 and TRBJ1-3; TRBD1 is a possible D gene (5 bases). The CDR3 has 15 residues. V was cut by 2 bases and J by 1 base, with 9 bases left in between. The V gene's germline CDR1 is MNHEY and CDR2 SVGAGI. As DNA, the CDR3 is TGTGCCAGCAGTTACGGGGCTCAGTCTGGAAACACCATATATTTT. The encoded protein is CASSYGAQSGNTIYF.

This clonotype appeared a few times. V usage is TRBV6-2 or TRBV6-3 and J usage is TRBJ1-5, with D maybe TRBD1 (5 bases). The V gene's germline CDR1 is MNHEY and CDR2 SVGEGT. Deletions cut 6 bases from V and 10 bases from J, with 10 bases between. The CDR3 is 11 residues long. The CDR3 loop reads CASSGRGPQHF. The CDR3 DNA is TGTGCCAGCAGCGGACGGGGCCCCCAGCATTTT.

This clonotype was counted a few times. The chain links TRBV28 to TRBJ1-2; TRBD1 aligns across 11 bases. V dropped 4 bases and J dropped 4; count of bases not matched to a gene: 2. This CDR3 has 14 residues. The germline V gene has CDR1 MDHEN and CDR2 SYDVKM. CDR3 in DNA: TGTGCCAGCAGTTCCGGGACAGGGGGCTATGGCTACACCTTC. It codes for CASSSGTGGYGYTF.

This clonotype was seen at least ten times. The chain joins TRBV4-1 to TRBJ1-5; D call uncertain. The germline gives CDR1 MGHRA, CDR2 YSYEKL. V gave up 4 bases and J gave up 5 bases, with 15 bases separating them. The CDR3 extends over 15 amino acids. DNA of the CDR3: TGCGCCAGCAGCCGGGGAGGGCAATCCGATCAGCCCCAGCATTTT. Translated: CASSRGGQSDQPQHF.

This clonotype was recorded at least ten times. The gene calls are TRBV20-1 and TRBJ2-7; 12 nucleotides align to TRBD2. The CDR3 sequence is 15 residues long. J lost 4 bases, V lost 0 bases, and 4 bases had no gene match. Germline V gene sequence: CDR1 DFQATT, CDR2 SNEGSKA (reference sequence). The CDR3 DNA reads TGCAGTGCTAGAGACCCGACTAGCGGGAGTTACGAGCAGTACTTC. As protein: CSARDPTSGSYEQYF.

This clonotype was picked up a small number of times. The chain's CDR3 is CASSELFGQPQHF. The CDR3 DNA reads as TGTGCCAGCAGTGAATTATTCGGACAGCCCCAGCATTTT. V and J are TRBV25-1 and TRBJ1-5, with D hard to call. The germline V gene has CDR1 MGHDK and CDR2 SYGVNS. The CDR3 totals 13 residues. The germline V and J ends were trimmed by 1 base and 7 bases, with 8 bases remaining between them.

This clonotype occurred a few times. This sequence joins TRBV18 and TRBJ2-5; unclear D gene. V was trimmed by 8 bases and J by 2 bases, leaving 12 bases between them. Germline V gene lookup returns CDR1 KGHSH and CDR2 LQKENI. CDR3 length: 13 amino acids. CDR3 in amino acids: CASQYGQQETQYF. CDR3 coding DNA: TGTGCCAGCCAATACGGGCAACAAGAGACCCAGTACTTC.

This clonotype was picked up many times. The chain employs TRBV6-2 or TRBV6-3 and TRBJ1-5; 9 positions match TRBD1. From germline, CDR1 is MNHEY and CDR2 SVGEGT. V was clipped by 6 bases and J by 6 bases; unmatched bases: 6. The CDR3 runs to 14 residues. The CDR3 spells CASSPGTGFQPQHF. CDR3 bases: TGTGCCAGCAGCCCTGGGACAGGGTTTCAGCCCCAGCATTTT.

The chain joins TRBV6-1 to TRBJ2-7; 9 nucleotides align to TRBD2. The CDR3 has 15 residues. Germline lookup yields CDR1 MNHNS and CDR2 SASEGT. Trimming cost V 8 bases and J 5 bases; bases outside gene matches: 13. The CDR3 region has the DNA TGTGCCAGCGAAGAAGGGAAGCGGGGGGCCGACGAGCAGTACGTC. Translation gives CASEEGKRGADEQYV.

The table lists this clonotype with a few counts. V usage is TRBV29-1 and J usage is TRBJ2-7; 9 bases agree with TRBD2. The CDR3 has 13 residues. Trimming took 3 bases from V and 4 from J; bases not matched to a gene: 4. Looked up from germline, CDR1 is SQVTM and CDR2 is ANQGSEA. The CDR3 nucleotides are TGCAGCGTTGAGGCTAGCGGGAATTACGAGCAGTACTTC. It translates to CSVEASGNYEQYF.

This clonotype has only a few counts. This chain links TRBV11-2 with TRBJ2-3; D is uncertain. The germline V and J ends were trimmed by 5 bases and 3 bases, with 6 bases remaining between them. The CDR3 totals 12 residues. The germline gives CDR1 SGHAT, CDR2 FQNNGV. The CDR3, as DNA: TGTGCCAGCAGCGCATCAACAGATACGCAGTATTTT. As protein: CASSASTDTQYF.

This clonotype was detected ten times or more. J is TRBJ1-4 and V is TRBV19; a weak D match, TRBD1 (5 bases). V was clipped by 6 bases and J by 3 bases, with 11 bases between them. Germline V CDR1 and CDR2: LNHDA, SQIVND (reference sequence). The CDR3 length is 14 residues. As DNA, the CDR3 is TGTGCCAGTAGAACGAGACAGCCTAATGAAAAACTGTTTTTT. Amino acid sequence: CASRTRQPNEKLFF.

This clonotype has just a few counts. The CDR3 nucleotides are TGTGCCAGCAGCTTAGATCTCCCATCGAACACTGAAGCTTTCTTT. This translates into CASSLDLPSNTEAFF. The V and J genes are TRBV7-9 and TRBJ1-1, with D uncertain. The CDR3 totals 15 residues. Between the trimmed V and J ends, which lost 1 base and 1 base, there was a span of 10 bases. CDR1 is SEHNR and CDR2 is FQNEAQ in the germline V gene (reference sequence). Variable domain in full (rest from reference TRBV7-9 and TRBJ1-1): DTGVSQNPRHKITKRGQNVTFRCDPISEHNRLYWYRQTLGQGPEFLTYFQNEAQLEKSRLLSDRFSAERPKGSFSTLEIQRTEQGDSAMYLCASSLDLPSNTEAFFGQGTRLTVV.

This clonotype was recorded many times. The chain is built from TRBV3-1 and TRBJ2-7; weak D call: TRBD2 (6 bases). The CDR3 extends over 13 amino acids. Trimming left V 0 bases short and J 5 bases short, with 8 bases between. Germline V gives CDR1 LGHDT, CDR2 YNNKEL (reference sequence). The CDR3: CASSQEGGDEQYV. The DNA of the CDR3 is TGTGCCAGCAGCCAAGAAGGAGGGGACGAGCAGTACGTC.

This clonotype was picked up many times. The V and J genes are TRBV7-9 and TRBJ1-6; D call uncertain. The germline gives CDR1 SEHNR, CDR2 FQNEAQ (reference sequence). V shed 0 bases and J shed 3 bases, with 12 bases lying between them. The CDR3 totals 17 residues. The CDR3 loop reads CASSLASAIGYNSPLHF. Written as DNA, the CDR3 is TGTGCCAGCAGCTTAGCCTCTGCTATCGGCTATAATTCACCCCTCCACTTT.

The chain employs TRBV7-2 and TRBJ2-1; D not resolved. CDR1 is SGHTA, CDR2 FQGNSA, per germline. V was trimmed by 5 bases and J by 9 bases, leaving 5 bases between them. There are 10 residues in the CDR3. The chain's CDR3 is CASSTTEQFF. CDR3 DNA: TGTGCCAGCAGCACCACTGAGCAGTTCTTC. Looking up the rest from reference TRBV7-2 and TRBJ2-1 gives the full variable domain: GAGVSQSPSNKVTEKGKDVELRCDPISGHTALYWYRQSLGQGLEFLIYFQGNSAPDKSGLPSDRFSAERTGGSVSTLTIQRTQQEDSAVYLCASSTTEQFFGPGTRLTVL.

This sequence joins TRBV5-6 and TRBJ2-1, with no clear D. The CDR3 is 13 residues long. The germline V gene encodes CDR1 SGHDT and CDR2 YYEEEE. V was clipped by 2 bases and J by 7 bases, with 10 bases between them. The CDR3 DNA sequence: TGTGCCAGCAGCTTCTTGACCGAGAATGAGCAGTTCTTC. It translates to CASSFLTENEQFF.